Each of the 8 T cell receptor beta chains below was sequenced from the same sample in a study of cytomegalovirus exposure and HLA in healthy donors (dated by TCRdb to the late 2010s). The protocol used for the library was the immunoSEQ multiplex PCR assay. For the multiplex PCR, a mixture combining 60 forward primers for TCR Vbeta segments and 13 reverse primers for TCR Jbeta segments was used. TCRdb took this table from immuneACCESS and kept in-frame rearrangements with V and J called. Such tables lack part of the clones; where checked against another copy, unresolved V genes explain under half of the gap, and the rest is unexplained. This sample comprises under 200,000 clones, roughly 80% of them detected only once. 0.75% to 0.9% of the sample is taken by the ten largest. Sequenced: PBMCs. The receptors were sampled from a woman under 30 in good health and CMV-seronegative.

The V and J genes are TRBV15 and TRBJ2-2; 10 nucleotides align to TRBD1. Germline trimming cut 2 bases from V and 2 bases from J; bases unmatched to any gene: 14. Germline assignment: CDR1 LNHNV and CDR2 YYDKDF (reference sequence). This CDR3 has 20 amino acids. In DNA, the CDR3 is TGTGCCACCAGCAGAAGACAGGGGGCTTCTACCCGTATTAACACCGGGGAGCTGTTTTTT. Translation: CATSRRQGASTRINTGELFF.

The genes are TRBV28 and TRBJ1-1, with D unclear. The CDR3 covers 15 residues. The germline CDR1 and CDR2 sequences are MDHEN and SYDVKM. The V end lost 6 bases, the J end lost 12 bases, and 26 bases lay between the germline ends. The CDR3 loop is CASSYAVEGGLGSFF. The DNA of the CDR3 is TGTGCCAGCAGCTACGCGGTGGAGGGAGGTCTAGGATCTTTCTTT.

This chain links TRBV7-9 with TRBJ2-5, with 9 bases lining up with TRBD2. Germline V gene sequence: CDR1 SEHNR, CDR2 FQNEAQ (reference sequence). CDR3 size: 16 residues. J gave up 4 bases and V 3 bases, and 9 bases lay outside the gene matches. CDR3 in amino acids: CASSFHSGSAVETQYF. The CDR3 region has the DNA TGTGCCAGCAGCTTTCATAGCGGGAGTGCCGTAGAGACCCAGTACTTC.

This chain connects TRBV14 to TRBJ2-3; D remains unclear. This CDR3 contains 13 residues. Germline V gene data show CDR1 as SGHDN and CDR2 as FVKESK. V lost 3 bases to trimming and J lost 3 bases, with 7 bases between them. CDR3 sequence reads: CASSQLDTDTQYF. In DNA form, the CDR3 reads TGTGCCAGCAGCCAGTTAGATACAGATACGCAGTATTTT.

This chain links TRBV19 with TRBJ1-1; no reliable D call. Trimming left V 7 bases short and J 2 bases short, with 17 bases between. CDR1 LNHDA and CDR2 SQIVND come from the germline V gene (reference sequence). The CDR3 is 15 residues long. CDR3 loop: CASTPRWEGNTEAFF. The CDR3 DNA reads as TGTGCCAGTACCCCCCGGTGGGAGGGAAACACTGAAGCTTTCTTT.

This chain joins TRBV11-1 and TRBJ2-7; perhaps TRBD1 as D (5 bases). Germline V CDR1 and CDR2: SGHAT, FQDESV (reference sequence). The CDR3 consists of 15 residues. V shed 3 bases and J shed 0 bases, with 12 bases lying between them. The CDR3 spells CASSLQGPSSYEQYF. The CDR3 nucleotides read TGTGCCAGCAGCTTGCAGGGCCCTAGCTCCTACGAGCAGTACTTC.

V and J are TRBV4-1 and TRBJ2-5, with a tentative D call TRBD1 (5 bases). Germline V lookup: CDR1 MGHRA, CDR2 YSYEKL. The CDR3 has 16 amino acids. V lost 2 bases and J 4 bases, leaving 17 bases between the germline ends. CDR3 loop: CASSQQTGVLGETQYF. CDR3 DNA sequence: TGCGCCAGCAGCCAACAAACAGGAGTCTTGGGAGAGACCCAGTACTTC.

The chain combines TRBV6-1 with TRBJ1-2; 8 positions match TRBD1. Trimming took 5 bases from V and 5 from J; bases not matched to a gene: 4. This CDR3 comprises 13 residues. Per the germline V gene, CDR1 is MNHNS and CDR2 is SASEGT. CDR3 sequence: CASSPGTGYGYTF. DNA of the CDR3: TGTGCCAGCAGTCCCGGGACAGGATATGGCTACACCTTC.